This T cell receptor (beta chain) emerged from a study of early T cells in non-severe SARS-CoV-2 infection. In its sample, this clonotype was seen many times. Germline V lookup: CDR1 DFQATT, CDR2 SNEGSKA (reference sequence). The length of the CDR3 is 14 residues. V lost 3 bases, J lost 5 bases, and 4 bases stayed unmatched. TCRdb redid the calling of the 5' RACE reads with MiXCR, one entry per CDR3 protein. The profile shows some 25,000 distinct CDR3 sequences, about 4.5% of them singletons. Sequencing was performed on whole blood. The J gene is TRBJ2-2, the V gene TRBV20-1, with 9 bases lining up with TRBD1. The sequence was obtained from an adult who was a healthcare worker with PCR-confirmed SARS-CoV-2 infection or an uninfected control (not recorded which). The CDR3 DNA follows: TGCAGTGCTAGTGGACAGGGGAAAACCGGGGAGCTGTTTTTT. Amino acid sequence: CSASGQGKTGELFF.